This passage covers 17 T cell receptor beta chains from one sample sequenced in a study of T cell clonotyping in hematopoietic cell transplantation. As for time point: recipient sample about 28 days before transplant, after cytoreduction. TCRdb's table, derived via immunoSEQ multiplex PCR, lists solely in-frame clones and lacks some. The profile covers 35,000 to 45,000 clones, with 85% to 95% appearing a single time and roughly 1.6% taken by the ten largest. This specimen consisted of peripheral blood mononuclear cells, obtained before stem cell transplant. The receptors stem from a man aged 35 to 55 with chronic myeloid leukemia. Some clones in this sample may be carry-over from other donors' samples.

This clone was recorded only once. V is TRBV19 and J is TRBJ1-2; TRBD1 might be the D (6 bases). The CDR3 totals 12 residues. V dropped 7 bases and J dropped 6 bases, with 12 bases sitting between them. Germline values: CDR1 LNHDA, CDR2 SQIVND (reference sequence). The DNA for the CDR3 is TGTGCCAGTAAATTACAGGGAAATGGCTACACCTTC. This encodes CASKLQGNGYTF.

The chain recombines TRBV27 with TRBJ1-2; tentatively, D is TRBD1 (5 bases). CDR1 and CDR2 (germline): MNHEY, SMNVEV (reference sequence). The V and J ends lost 3 bases and 0 bases respectively, with 26 bases between them. The CDR3 is made up of 20 amino acids. CDR3 sequence: CASSLGDGLSPTAPNYGYTF. The CDR3 region has the DNA TGTGCCAGCAGTTTGGGGGACGGCTTATCCCCCACCGCTCCTAACTATGGCTACACCTTC.

The rearrangement joins TRBV7-9 to TRBJ1-4, with 8 bases that match TRBD1. V shed 7 bases, J shed 8 bases, and the junction held 9 bases outside the gene matches. Germline-derived CDR1 and CDR2 are SEHNR and FQNEAQ (reference sequence). CDR3 length equals 14 residues. CDR3 nucleotides: TGTGCCAGCATCTCAGGGGGCCAAGGGGAAAAACTGTTTTTT. Encoded protein: CASISGGQGEKLFF.

V gene TRBV28 combines with J gene TRBJ2-7, with D maybe TRBD2 (6 bases). The germline V and J ends were trimmed by 3 bases and 1 base, with 16 bases remaining between them. In germline, CDR1 is MDHEN, CDR2 SYDVKM. The CDR3 is 16 amino acids. The CDR3 here is CASSFQSPGRSYEQYF. The CDR3 DNA reads as TGTGCCAGCAGTTTCCAAAGCCCGGGGAGGTCCTACGAGCAGTACTTC.

As DNA, the CDR3 is TGCGCCAGCAGCTTGGCCCGCCACTACGAGCAGTACTTC. Protein: CASSLARHYEQYF. V usage is TRBV5-1 and J usage is TRBJ2-7, with D uncertain. CDR1 and CDR2 from the germline V gene are SGHRS and YFSETQ. The CDR3 is 13 amino acids. Trimming left V 0 bases short and J 3 bases short, with 7 bases between.

V is TRBV4-1 and J is TRBJ1-2; D call uncertain. The CDR3 is made up of 15 amino acids. Germline V lookup: CDR1 MGHRA, CDR2 YSYEKL. V lost 0 bases, J lost 5 bases, and 13 bases lay in between. The CDR3 nucleotides read TGCGCCAGCAGCCAAGATGACGCAGATCTATATGGCTACACCTTC. It encodes CASSQDDADLYGYTF.

This chain links TRBV28 with TRBJ1-5; a possible D gene is TRBD1 (6 bases). Germline lookup yields CDR1 MDHEN and CDR2 SYDVKM. The V gene lost 2 bases and the J gene lost 6 bases, with 11 bases spanning the gap. The CDR3 length is 14 residues. The CDR3 sequence is CASSLLQGSQPQHF. The CDR3, as DNA: TGTGCCAGCAGTTTACTACAGGGAAGTCAGCCCCAGCATTTT.

V usage is TRBV6-1 and J usage is TRBJ1-2; 8 bases agree with TRBD1. CDR1 is MNHNS and CDR2 is SASEGT in the germline V gene. Trimming took 3 bases from V and 5 from J; bases not matched to a gene: 2. The CDR3 covers 13 residues. The CDR3 protein is CASSEGQVYGYTF. For the CDR3, the DNA is TGTGCCAGCAGTGAGGGACAGGTGTATGGCTACACCTTC.

This sequence joins TRBV5-1 and TRBJ1-2; D might be TRBD1 (6 bases). From germline, CDR1 is SGHRS and CDR2 YFSETQ. This CDR3 has 16 amino acids. V shed 1 base and J shed 4 bases, with 17 bases lying between them. The CDR3 DNA sequence: TGCGCCAGCAGCTTGTTTGAGCAGGGGCTAATCTATGGCTACACCTTC. It yields the protein CASSLFEQGLIYGYTF.

This chain links TRBV13 with TRBJ1-4, with 8 bases that match TRBD1. Germline V gene data show CDR1 as PRHDT and CDR2 as FYEKMQ (reference sequence). CDR3 size: 15 residues. V gave up 4 bases and J gave up 5 bases; unmatched junction bases: 6. CDR3 nucleotides: TGTGCCAGCAGCTCCGCCGGGACAGGAAATGAAAAACTGTTTTTT. It specifies CASSSAGTGNEKLFF.

This chain links TRBV28 with TRBJ1-5, with a weak D call TRBD1 (5 bases). V was clipped by 3 bases and J by 1 base, with 13 bases between them. CDR1 is MDHEN, CDR2 SYDVKM, per germline. The CDR3 extends over 16 amino acids. The CDR3: CASSLDGGGSNQPQHF. CDR3 DNA sequence: TGTGCCAGCAGTTTGGATGGGGGAGGGAGCAATCAGCCCCAGCATTTT.

This CDR3 is CASSRQAAGDTEAFF. The CDR3 bases are TGTGCCAGCAGTCGACAGGCAGCGGGGGACACTGAAGCTTTCTTT. The J gene is TRBJ1-1, the V gene TRBV6-1, with D possibly TRBD1 on 6 matching bases. CDR1 is MNHNS, CDR2 SASEGT, per germline. Trimming took 5 bases from V and 3 from J, leaving 16 bases between them. This CDR3 region has 15 residues.

V is TRBV6-6 and J is TRBJ1-1; D is undetermined. Per germline, CDR1 MNHNY and CDR2 SVGAGI (reference sequence). The length of the CDR3 is 14 residues. Trimming took off 2 bases at V and 5 bases at J, with 12 bases between the two ends. The CDR3 DNA is TGTGCCAGCAGTTACAACCTAGGGAATACTGAAGCTTTCTTT. Translated, it gives CASSYNLGNTEAFF.

The chain carries TRBV5-4 and TRBJ1-6; no clear D gene. Looked up from germline, CDR1 is SGHNT and CDR2 is YYREEE (reference sequence). The V and J ends lost 0 bases and 0 bases respectively, with 7 bases between them. The CDR3 totals 16 residues. The CDR3 protein is CASSLGHSSYNSPLHF. The CDR3 DNA is TGTGCCAGCAGCTTGGGTCATAGCTCCTATAATTCACCCCTCCACTTT. The full variable domain, in which reference TRBV5-4 and TRBJ1-6 provide the parts outside the CDR3, is ETGVTQSPTHLIKTRGQQVTLRCSSQSGHNTVSWYQQALGQGPQFIFQYYREEENGRGNFPPRFSGLQFPNYSSELNVNALELDDSALYLCASSLGHSSYNSPLHFGNGTRLTVT.

The chain employs TRBV5-1 and TRBJ2-2; D unclear. Deletions cut 1 base from V and 0 bases from J, with 10 bases between. The CDR3 loop spans 16 amino acids. Per the germline V gene, CDR1 is SGHRS and CDR2 is YFSETQ. The CDR3 sequence: CASSLLEQTNTGELFF. The DNA of the CDR3 is TGCGCCAGCAGCTTGCTAGAACAAACGAACACCGGGGAGCTGTTTTTT.

The V gene is TRBV7-4, the J gene TRBJ1-3; D remains ambiguous. Trimming cost V 1 base and J 5 bases, with 6 bases left between them. The germline V gene encodes CDR1 SGHVT and CDR2 SQSDAQ. CDR3 length equals 13 residues. The CDR3 sequence is CASSLEQRNTIYF. Written as DNA, the CDR3 is TGTGCCAGCAGCTTAGAACAGAGAAACACCATATATTTT.

CDR3 DNA sequence: TGTGCCAGCAGCCTCATTCGTTATGGCTACACCTTC. Translated: CASSLIRYGYTF. V is TRBV28 and J is TRBJ1-2; no reliable D call. Trimming shortened V by 6 bases and J by 5 bases, and 10 bases separated the two germline ends. Germline-derived CDR1 and CDR2 are MDHEN and SYDVKM. This CDR3 is 12 amino acids long.